The 19 T cell receptor beta chains listed next were all sequenced from one sample in a study of tumor T cells in aggressive B-cell lymphoma. Assay used: immunoSEQ multiplex PCR; TCRdb lists only in-frame clones, some missing. The sample lists 8,000 to 9,500 clones, about 85% occurring once. The sequenced sample consisted of tumor tissue. These receptors were obtained from an adult with diffuse large B cell lymphoma.

The rearrangement joins TRBV19 to TRBJ1-5; D not certain. Germline V lookup: CDR1 LNHDA, CDR2 SQIVND (reference sequence). The V gene lost 1 base and the J gene lost 3 bases, with 10 bases spanning the gap. The CDR3 sequence is 15 residues long. This CDR3 reads CASSIAGGLNQPQHF. The CDR3 nucleotides are TGTGCCAGTAGTATAGCTGGAGGACTCAATCAGCCCCAGCATTTT.

The genes are TRBV15 and TRBJ1-5; TRBD1 aligns across 8 bases. CDR3 length: 16 amino acids. The V gene end was trimmed by 5 bases and the J gene end by 3 bases; junction bases not matched to a gene: 9. Germline V gene lookup returns CDR1 LNHNV and CDR2 YYDKDF (reference sequence). CDR3 sequence (DNA): TGTGCCACCAGCCCTCGGTGGGGACAGGACAATCAGCCCCAGCATTTT. It encodes CATSPRWGQDNQPQHF.

The gene calls are TRBV28 and TRBJ1-6; D perhaps matches TRBD1 (6 bases). Germline CDR1 MDHEN, CDR2 SYDVKM. Trimming pared 4 bases from V and 10 bases from J, leaving 11 bases between. This CDR3 is built from 13 residues. CDR3: CASSSGGRSPLHF. The CDR3 DNA reads TGTGCCAGCAGTTCCGGGGGGCGATCACCCCTCCACTTT.

The J gene is TRBJ2-7, the V gene TRBV6-6, with TRBD1 as a possible D gene (6 bases). V was clipped by 2 bases and J by 7 bases, with 9 bases between them. This CDR3 spans 12 amino acids. In germline, CDR1 is MNHNY, CDR2 SVGAGI (reference sequence). As DNA, the CDR3 is TGTGCCAGCAGTTACCCAGACAGGGAGCAGTACTTC. This encodes CASSYPDREQYF.

The V gene is TRBV7-2, the J gene TRBJ2-5; tentative D call: TRBD1 (6 bases). With 7 bases removed from V and 5 bases from J, the gap between germline ends came to 14 bases. CDR3 length: 13 amino acids. CDR1 is SGHTA, CDR2 FQGNSA, per germline. The CDR3 loop reads CASNQGFRETQYF. The CDR3 DNA is TGTGCCAGCAACCAGGGGTTCAGGGAGACCCAGTACTTC.

The CDR3 sequence is CASSPNTRGGPDTQYF. The CDR3 DNA is TGCGCCAGCAGCCCGAATACCCGGGGGGGCCCAGATACGCAGTATTTT. The chain joins TRBV4-1 to TRBJ2-3, with TRBD2 matching over 8 bases. J was trimmed by 4 bases and V by 4 bases; bases with no gene match: 10. CDR1 and CDR2 from the germline V gene are MGHRA and YSYEKL. The CDR3 has 16 amino acids.

The CDR3 nucleotides read TGTGCCAGCACTCAGGGGAGTAAGACCGGGGAGCTGTTTTTT. Protein product: CASTQGSKTGELFF. The rearrangement uses TRBV6-5 and TRBJ2-2; possible D gene TRBD1, 6 bases. Looked up from germline, CDR1 is MNHEY and CDR2 is SVGAGI. The CDR3 runs 14 residues. The ends were cut back, 7 bases at V and 5 bases at J, with 14 bases in the middle.

The CDR3 DNA sequence: TGTGCCAGCTTCCAGGCAGAGAGCTATGGCTACACCTTC. Amino acid sequence: CASFQAESYGYTF. This chain links TRBV7-9 with TRBJ1-2; D ambiguous. The CDR3 runs to 13 residues. Germline V gene sequence: CDR1 SEHNR, CDR2 FQNEAQ (reference sequence). V lost 8 bases to trimming and J lost 4 bases, with 14 bases between them.

The rearrangement uses TRBV6-6 and TRBJ2-7; D unclear. CDR3 size: 12 residues. Germline V gives CDR1 MNHNY, CDR2 SVGAGI (reference sequence). Trimming stripped 0 bases from V and 5 bases from J, with 5 bases between. In DNA form, the CDR3 reads TGTGCCAGCAGTTACTCGATAGACGAGCAGTACTTC. It translates to CASSYSIDEQYF.

The J gene is TRBJ1-5, the V gene TRBV7-2; D possibly corresponds to TRBD1 (5 bases). The V and J ends lost 1 base and 3 bases respectively, with 10 bases between them. This CDR3 has 15 residues. Germline V gene data show CDR1 as SGHTA and CDR2 as FQGNSA. The CDR3 loop reads CASSLDAGINQPQHF. CDR3 coding DNA: TGTGCCAGCAGCTTAGATGCAGGGATCAATCAGCCCCAGCATTTT.

The chain has TRBV7-9 and TRBJ2-3; weak D call: TRBD2 (6 bases). CDR1 and CDR2 from the germline V gene are SEHNR and FQNEAQ (reference sequence). V was cut by 2 bases and J by 3 bases, with 9 bases left in between. The CDR3 is 14 residues long. In DNA, the CDR3 is TGTGCCAGCAGCTTACGGGGGAGGACAGATACGCAGTATTTT. Translated, it gives CASSLRGRTDTQYF.

For this clone: One end of the junction fails to match germline, which may point to a read error. This chain connects TRBV5-1 to TRBJ2-1, with 10 positions matching TRBD2. Per the germline V gene, CDR1 is SGHRS and CDR2 is YFSETQ. CDR3 size: 16 residues. The CDR3 loop reads CASSVWASGGFNKQFF. Written as DNA, the CDR3 is TGCGCCAGCAGTGTGTGGGCTAGCGGGGGTTTCAATAAGCAGTTCTTC.

V and J are TRBV28 and TRBJ2-1, with 8 bases lining up with TRBD1. The V gene's germline CDR1 is MDHEN and CDR2 SYDVKM. This CDR3 is built from 13 residues. V lost 10 bases to trimming and J lost 6 bases; unmatched junction nucleotides: 8. The CDR3, as DNA: TGTGCCACCAAACAGGGGGTCCGCAATGAGCAGTTCTTC. Protein sequence: CATKQGVRNEQFF.

The chain carries TRBV6-5 and TRBJ2-1; 9 bases agree with TRBD2. The germline CDR1 and CDR2 sequences are MNHEY and SVGAGI. V dropped 0 bases and J dropped 5; count of bases not matched to a gene: 2. The CDR3 covers 15 residues. CDR3 residues: CASSYSGGGDNEQFF. The CDR3 nucleotides are TGTGCCAGCAGTTACTCGGGCGGGGGGGACAATGAGCAGTTCTTC.

The rearrangement uses TRBV5-1 and TRBJ2-2; 10 bases fit TRBD1. CDR3 length equals 15 residues. With V trimmed by 4 bases and J by 3 bases, 3 bases remained unmatched. Germline V gene sequence: CDR1 SGHRS, CDR2 YFSETQ. The CDR3 nucleotides read TGCGCCAGCAGCCTCGGGACAGGGGACACCGGGGAGCTGTTTTTT. This codes for CASSLGTGDTGELFF.

The CDR3 region has the DNA TGCGCCAGCAGCCGGACAGGGGATGAGCAGTTCTTC. It translates to CASSRTGDEQFF. V and J are TRBV4-1 and TRBJ2-1, with 9 positions matching TRBD1. In germline, CDR1 is MGHRA, CDR2 YSYEKL. The CDR3 runs 12 residues. Losses at the gene ends were 4 bases for V and 8 bases for J; bases not matched to a gene: 0.

The chain couples TRBV19 to TRBJ2-5, with 8 bases fitting TRBD1. Gene TRBJ2-7 matches the end of the DNA better, so the J call may be wrong. CDR3 length equals 15 residues. The germline CDR1 and CDR2 sequences are LNHDA and SQIVND (reference sequence). CDR3 loop: CASSAAVTGAYEQYF. CDR3 sequence (DNA): TGTGCCAGTAGTGCTGCCGTGACAGGGGCCTACGAGCAGTACTTC.

This chain links TRBV7-2 with TRBJ2-3, with 7 bases lining up with TRBD1. The CDR3 runs 13 residues. Germline trimming cut 8 bases from V and 6 bases from J; bases unmatched to any gene: 8. The germline CDR1 and CDR2 sequences are SGHTA and FQGNSA. This CDR3 reads CASGKGARDTQYF. CDR3 in DNA: TGTGCCAGCGGGAAGGGGGCGCGGGATACGCAGTATTTT.

The J gene is TRBJ1-3, the V gene TRBV18; the D is unclear. Germline-derived CDR1 and CDR2 are KGHSH and LQKENI. The CDR3 has 14 residues. Trimming removed 2 bases at V and 4 bases at J, with 9 bases between. The CDR3 reads CASSPTGNGNTIYF. CDR3 nucleotides: TGTGCCAGCTCACCAACCGGGAACGGAAACACCATATATTTT.